The entry below describes one T cell receptor beta chain. Those enrolled, adults aged roughly 18 to 89 years, came from 25 or so US areas. These data belong to a study of blood T cell repertoires in COVID-19. Study details: Samples came from the United States, Italy and Spain, spanning acute and convalescent COVID-19.

The CDR3 is 17 residues long. The germline V gene has CDR1 LGHDT and CDR2 YNNKEL (reference sequence). V trimming: 4 bases; J trimming: 2 bases; junction bases outside the gene matches: 11. The protocol was immunoSEQ multiplex PCR, while the TCRdb copy is restricted to in-frame clones and leaves out a portion. The table shows over 200,000 clones, with about 89% occurring only once. The sequence came from a man aged 35-49 years who had recovered from COVID-19. This rearrangement joins TRBV3-1 (or the pseudogene TRBV3-2) to TRBJ2-3, with 8 bases fitting TRBD2. Sequencing input: PBMCs or T cells enriched from blood (not recorded which). This CDR3 reads CASSPREGSGTTDTQYF. CDR3 DNA sequence: TGTGCCAGCAGCCCCCGGGAGGGTAGCGGCACCACAGATACGCAGTATTTT.